A selection of T cell receptor beta chains follows, all from one sample in a study of blood T cell repertoires in COVID-19. Here immunoSEQ multiplex PCR was the method, and the copy in TCRdb shows in-frame clones only, minus some. This table has about 180,000 clones, over 80% appearing once. The material sequenced was peripheral blood. All receptors derive from a woman in her forties or fifties with acute or convalescent COVID-19. Each CDR3 is given with its conserved first and last residue. The order of the fields is V gene, J gene, CDR3 protein.

TRBV27,TRBJ1-6,CASTTMGGGNSPLHF
TRBV24-1,TRBJ2-3,CATSDLLSGDTQYF
TRBV27,TRBJ2-7,CASSARVISYEQYF
TRBV5-1,TRBJ1-1,CASSSPTPGGGTEAFF
TRBV7-3,TRBJ2-7,CASGQGPLYEQYF
TRBV11-2,TRBJ1-1,CASSLEGQYTEAFF
TRBV18,TRBJ1-1,CASSPGDRSGGEAFF
TRBV3-1/TRBV3-2,TRBJ1-1,CASSQRGDRAPPEAFF
TRBV11-3,TRBJ2-1,CASSITRKNRGSYNEQFF
TRBV6-5,TRBJ1-1,CASKDSNTEAFF
TRBV7-3,TRBJ2-7,CASSLYPGNYEQYF
TRBV19,TRBJ2-7,CASSSGTGAYEQYF
TRBV2,TRBJ1-1,CASFGQGKAFF
TRBV6-5,TRBJ1-1,CASSSRGGMNTEAFF
TRBV19,TRBJ2-3,CASSVLAGGGDTQYF
TRBV7-2,TRBJ2-5,CASSLAGAETQYF
TRBV20-1,TRBJ1-1,CSGRNSEEAFF
TRBV6-5,TRBJ2-5,CASSYSGDQETQYF
TRBV29-1,TRBJ2-5,CSVGGKDWARVETQYF
TRBV13,TRBJ2-2,CASSYRGGVGELFF
TRBV7-9,TRBJ1-5,CASSPSTGGGGQPQHF
TRBV5-1,TRBJ2-7,CASSLSPGEEQYF
TRBV18,TRBJ2-3,CASSGQGAFTDTQYF
TRBV4-3,TRBJ1-2,CASSQSYTVNYGYTF
TRBV5-4,TRBJ2-5,CASSPGRGETQYF
TRBV3-1/TRBV3-2,TRBJ2-5,CASSRTGQQETQYF
TRBV6-5,TRBJ1-4,CASSSNGQSNEKLFF
TRBV2,TRBJ2-7,CASIYGTGGLLYEQYF
TRBV19,TRBJ1-2,CASTRGQGQGGYTF
TRBV4-3,TRBJ2-7,CASSQQGARAYEQYF
TRBV9,TRBJ2-1,CASSPRTSGGLGSYNEQFF
TRBV29-1,TRBJ1-4,CSVCSDAAEKLFF
TRBV6-1,TRBJ2-7,CASSEALPSVGYEQYF
TRBV19,TRBJ2-3,CASRFPGQGSSDTQYF
TRBV9,TRBJ2-7,CASSADLSGTGDYEQYF
TRBV5-6,TRBJ1-3,CASSSWTGSGNTIYF
TRBV5-1,TRBJ2-1,CASSLDRTGGSYNEQFF
TRBV30,TRBJ2-1,CAWSGYRDNEQFF
TRBV29-1,TRBJ1-1,CSVVSGDNTEAFF
TRBV5-1,TRBJ2-1,CASSLLIFQRANEQFF
TRBV19,TRBJ1-2,CASTLEGQGPLTNGYTF
TRBV5-1,TRBJ1-4,CASSFSGPPPEKLFF
TRBV9,TRBJ1-3,CASSTGQGSGNTIYF
TRBV6-5,TRBJ1-5,CASRPLRNQPQHF
TRBV30,TRBJ1-5,CAWSTGNLREPQHF
TRBV15,TRBJ2-1,CATSRGEATSSRYNEQFF
TRBV30,TRBJ2-4,CAWSAPGILAKNIQYF
TRBV15,TRBJ2-7,CATSPGRDVGYEQYF
TRBV24-1,TRBJ2-3,CATSDFPGQGTDTQYF